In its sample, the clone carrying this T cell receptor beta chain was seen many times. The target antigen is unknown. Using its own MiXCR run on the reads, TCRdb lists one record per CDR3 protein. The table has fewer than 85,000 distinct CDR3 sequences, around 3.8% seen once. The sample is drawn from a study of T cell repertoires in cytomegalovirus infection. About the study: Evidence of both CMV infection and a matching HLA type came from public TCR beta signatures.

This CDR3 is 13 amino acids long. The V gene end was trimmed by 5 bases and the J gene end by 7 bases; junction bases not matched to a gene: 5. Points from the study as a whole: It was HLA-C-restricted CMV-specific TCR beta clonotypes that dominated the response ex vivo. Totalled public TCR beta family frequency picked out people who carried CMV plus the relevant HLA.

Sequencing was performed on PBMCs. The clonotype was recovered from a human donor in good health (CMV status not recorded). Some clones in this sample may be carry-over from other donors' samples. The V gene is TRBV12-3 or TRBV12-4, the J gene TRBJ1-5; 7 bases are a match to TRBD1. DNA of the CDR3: TGTGCCAGCAGTATGACAGGGACCCAGCCCCAGCATTTT. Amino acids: CASSMTGTQPQHF.